The text below deals with one T cell receptor (beta chain). No antigen is known for it. Attachment of unique molecular identifiers to individual cDNA molecules was performed in the library. TCRdb fed the RACE reads into MiXCR, producing one record per CDR3 protein. The data hold tens of thousands of distinct CDR3 sequences, with 6.6% observed a single time. The time point here: patch test 2, 6 weeks after DPC sensitization. Treatment given: therapeutic diphenylcyclopropenone sensitization with weekly scalp DPC. Blood collection took place prior to placing each patch test. The ends lost 4 bases at V and 4 bases at J; junction bases unmatched: 17. Looked up from germline, CDR1 is SGHRS and CDR2 is YFSETQ. The CDR3 length is 18 residues. The entry originates in a study of human T cells and chemical hapten exposure. Overall study findings and caveats: Relative to control repertoires, expanded TCRs gave rise to significantly more large CDR3 similarity clusters.

The clonotype was recovered from a woman in her twenties or thirties with alopecia areata. Some clones in this sample may be carry-over from other donors' samples. The specimen comprised whole blood, sampled in connection with sensitization to the hapten diphenylcyclopropenone (DPC). V gene TRBV5-1 combines with J gene TRBJ1-2, with 9 bases aligning to TRBD1. The CDR3 loop reads CASSPLAGTGPGGYGYTF. For the CDR3, the DNA is TGCGCCAGCAGCCCTTTAGCCGGGACAGGGCCAGGGGGCTATGGCTACACCTTC. Full variable domain (rest looked up from reference TRBV5-1 and TRBJ1-2): KAGVTQTPRYLIKTRGQQVTLSCSPISGHRSVSWYQQTPGQGLQFLFEYFSETQRNKGNFPGRFSGRQFSNSRSEMNVSTLELGDSALYLCASSPLAGTGPGGYGYTFGSGTRLTVV.